The subject of this entry is one TCR beta chain. Its specificity is unknown. TCRdb recomputed calls from the 5' RACE reads with MiXCR, one row per CDR3 protein. In the table there are hundreds of thousands of distinct CDR3 sequences, 20% to 25% of which are singletons. The data were taken from a study of identical twins. The study, taken as a whole, reports: In zero-insertion analyses, partial confounding could arise from invariant MAIT and iNKT cells. Memory repertoires lacked the insertion deficit that abundant cord blood beta clonotypes showed.

This same sample was also taken into another study, of T cells expressing NK-cell markers.

The sample comprised PBMCs. The sequence came from a woman aged 18-29 years in good health.

CDR3 sequence (DNA): TGCAGCGCAGGGACTAGCGGGAGCGGGGCCTACGGTGAGCAGTTCTTC. It specifies CSAGTSGSGAYGEQFF. V is TRBV29-1 and J is TRBJ2-1; 14 nucleotides align to TRBD2. Trimming at V came to 7 bases and at J to 9 bases, leaving 14 bases not matched to a gene. From germline, CDR1 is SQVTM and CDR2 ANQGSEA. The CDR3 has 16 residues.